This T cell receptor (beta chain) appears in the sequencing data of a study of blood T cell repertoires in COVID-19. About the research overall: Acute-phase and convalescent COVID-19 samples originated in the United States, Italy and Spain. T cells, B-cell-depleted T cells, or PBMCs provided the cDNA or gDNA that served as material.

In the original processing: Nucleated cell counts were estimated from reference gene primer amplification. TCRdb's table, derived via immunoSEQ multiplex PCR, lists solely in-frame clones and lacks some. D and trimming come from the DNA, and the V and J calls and clone size come from that table. The repertoire holds roughly 130,000 clones, with about three quarters as singletons. V lost 4 bases, J lost 3 bases, and 8 bases lay in between. The length of the CDR3 is 14 residues. Germline lookup yields CDR1 KGHDR and CDR2 SFDVKD. The chain employs TRBV24-1 and TRBJ2-2; tentatively, D is TRBD1 (5 bases). This TCR was sampled from a man aged 50 or older with acute or convalescent COVID-19. The sample comprised peripheral blood. The CDR3 bases are TGTGCCACCAGTGAAACCAGGGACACCGGGGAGCTGTTTTTT. Residues: CATSETRDTGELFF.